These T cell receptor beta chains were read from a single sample in a study of blood T cell repertoires in COVID-19. Sequencing used immunoSEQ multiplex PCR; TCRdb keeps in-frame clones, though not all of them. In the table there are more than 250,000 clones, 88% of which are singletons. Material for sequencing was peripheral blood. The receptors here all came from a human donor in a cohort sampled during active COVID-19. The CDR3 runs from the conserved cysteine through the conserved F or W. A D gene is named only where the DNA matches it firmly. The listing skips clone size in some rows; elsewhere it reads once, few, many or a size class.

clone_size d_call j_call v_call cdr3_nt cdr3_aa
NA TRBD1 TRBJ1-2 TRBV30 TGTGCCTGGAGCCCGGACAGGCTGGCTGGCTATGGCTACACCTTC CAWSPDRLAGYGYTF
NA NA TRBJ2-1 TRBV28 TGTGCCAGCAGTTTACGAAGGTACCCTAAGTATACGAATTTCGAGCGGGCGGATAACAATGAGCAGTTCTTC CASSLRRYPKYTNFERADNNEQFF
NA TRBD1 TRBJ1-2 TRBV30 TGTGCCTGGAGTGTAGGATCGACAGGGGCCTATGGCTACACCTTC CAWSVGSTGAYGYTF
NA TRBD1 TRBJ1-5 TRBV15 TGTGCCACCAGCAGAGATAGGGGGCAGGGTCATCAGCCCCAGCATTTT CATSRDRGQGHQPQHF
NA NA TRBJ1-1 TRBV4-3 TGCGCCAGCAGCCAAGATGAAAAGGGGGCTGAAGCTTTCTTT CASSQDEKGAEAFF
NA NA TRBJ2-7 TRBV6-5 TGTGCCAGCAGTCCCTCCGGGAACTACGAGCAGTACTTC CASSPSGNYEQYF
NA TRBD1 TRBJ1-1 TRBV2 TGTGCCAGTGGACAGGGTATCATCACTGAAGCTTTCTTT CASGQGIITEAFF
few NA TRBJ1-5 TRBV12-3/TRBV12-4 TGTGCCAGCAGTGAGGGAAGGCCCCAGCATTTT CASSEGRPQHF
NA TRBD2 TRBJ2-5 TRBV7-7 TGTGCCAGCAGCCTAAGCGGGGGAACCCAAGAGACCCAGTACTTC CASSLSGGTQETQYF
NA NA TRBJ1-2 TRBV4-3 TGCGCCAGCAGCCTCCCCGGAGGGAGGGGCTACACCTTC CASSLPGGRGYTF
once TRBD1 TRBJ2-7 TRBV6-5 TGTGCCAGCAGTTACTCGTTCAGGACAGGGGCCTACGAGCAGTACTTC CASSYSFRTGAYEQYF
NA TRBD1 TRBJ1-1 TRBV28 TGTGCCAGCAGCTTACAGGGACAGGGAGGAGGCGCTGAAGCTTTCTTT CASSLQGQGGGAEAFF
NA TRBD1 TRBJ1-5 TRBV27 TGTGCCAGCAGTGCCGGGACAGGGGTTCGTCAGCCCCAGCATTTT CASSAGTGVRQPQHF
NA NA TRBJ1-2 TRBV6-2/TRBV6-3 TGTGCCAGCAACCCGCAGGGCGTAATCTATGGCTACACCTTC CASNPQGVIYGYTF
NA TRBD2 TRBJ2-5 TRBV10-3 TGTGCCATCAGCCCCGGACTAGCGGGGGACCAAGAGACCCAGTACTTC CAISPGLAGDQETQYF
NA NA TRBJ1-3 TRBV9 TGTGCCAGCAGCGTAGATCTGGGAAACACCATATATTTT CASSVDLGNTIYF
NA TRBD1 TRBJ1-3 TRBV11-2 TGTGCCAGCAGCTTGAGGGGGCTTAGGGAAAACACCATATATTTT CASSLRGLRENTIYF
NA NA TRBJ1-1 TRBV15 TGTGCCACCAGCAGAGGGGTAGGAGGGGTGAACACTGAAGCTTTCTTT CATSRGVGGVNTEAFF
NA TRBD2 TRBJ2-7 TRBV28 TGTGCCAGCATACGGGGGGAGTTCCCTATTGAGCAGTACTTC CASIRGEFPIEQYF
NA NA TRBJ1-4 TRBV4-1 TGCGCCAGCGGACCGCGGGATAAACGGGATGAAAAACTGTTTTTT CASGPRDKRDEKLFF
NA TRBD1 TRBJ2-4 TRBV11-3 TGTGCCAGCAGCGGGACAGGGACACCCCAGGGCACTACCAAAAACATTCAGTACTTC CASSGTGTPQGTTKNIQYF
NA TRBD1 TRBJ1-6 TRBV7-2 TGTGCCAGCAGCTTAGCAGGGGGCATCAGTTCACCCCTCCACTTT CASSLAGGISSPLHF
NA TRBD1 TRBJ1-5 TRBV10-3 TGTGCCATCAGTGAGTCCACAGGGGAACATCAGCCCCAGCATTTT CAISESTGEHQPQHF
NA NA TRBJ1-2 TRBV5-1 TGCGCCAGCAGTCGTCGTGGCGGAATCGATGGCTACACCTTC CASSRRGGIDGYTF
NA NA TRBJ1-1 TRBV11-2 TGTGCCAGCAGCTTAGTCGGGGCGGGGACTCGAACTGAAGCTTTCTTT CASSLVGAGTRTEAFF
once NA TRBJ1-2 TRBV6-5 TGTGCCAGCAAGACGACAGCTACTAACTATGGCTACACCTTC CASKTTATNYGYTF
NA NA TRBJ1-3 TRBV28 TGTGCCAGCAGTCCTCGTAGATCGGGAGGAAACACCATATATTTT CASSPRRSGGNTIYF
few TRBD1 TRBJ1-4 TRBV27 TGTGCCAGCAGTTCCCACAGGGGAGGTGGATATGAAAAACTGTTTTTT CASSSHRGGGYEKLFF
NA NA TRBJ2-7 TRBV7-5 TGTGTCCCTGGGCAGCGGATAAAATCCTACGAGCAGTACTTC CVPGQRIKSYEQYF
NA TRBD2 TRBJ2-7 TRBV27 TGTGCCAGCAATCGGTGGGCGGGAGTCCTACACGAGCAGTACTTC CASNRWAGVLHEQYF
NA TRBD1 TRBJ2-7 TRBV13 TGTGCCAGCAGCTTATTTGACGGACAGGGGTACGAGCAGTACTTC CASSLFDGQGYEQYF
few TRBD1 TRBJ2-7 TRBV3-1/TRBV3-2 TGTGCCAGCAGCCAAGGGACAGGGGGCTACGTAGAGCAGTACTTC CASSQGTGGYVEQYF
NA TRBD2 TRBJ2-1 TRBV23-1 TGCGCCAGCAGTCGCCCACTAGCGGGAGACGATAATGAGCAGTTCTTC CASSRPLAGDDNEQFF
NA NA TRBJ1-5 TRBV24-1 TGTGCCACCAGTGACCTGACAGCTAATCAGCCCCAGCATTTT CATSDLTANQPQHF
NA TRBD2 TRBJ2-3 TRBV6-2/TRBV6-3 TGTGCCAGCAGTTATCCTAGCGGGGGGTCTAGCACAGATACGCAGTATTTT CASSYPSGGSSTDTQYF
NA NA TRBJ2-1 TRBV28 TGTGCCAGCAGTTTAATGAGCTCCTACAATGAGCAGTTCTTC CASSLMSSYNEQFF
NA TRBD2 TRBJ2-2 TRBV28 TGTGCCATCCTAACTAGCGGGTCTAACACCGGGGAGCTGTTTTTT CAILTSGSNTGELFF
NA TRBD2 TRBJ2-7 TRBV18 TGTGCCAGCTCACCCCGCTCCCCGGGACTAGCGGGGGATTTTTACGAGCAGTACTTC CASSPRSPGLAGDFYEQYF
NA NA TRBJ1-1 TRBV20-1 TGCAGTGCTCGTTCAGGGGTTGAAGCTTTCTTT CSARSGVEAFF
NA TRBD1 TRBJ2-7 TRBV4-1 TGCGCCAGCAGCCAAGAGAGTCGGACAGGGACGTACGAGCAGTACTTC CASSQESRTGTYEQYF
NA NA TRBJ2-7 TRBV30 TGTGCCTGGAGTGGCCTTGTCAGGGGATACGAGCAGTACTTC CAWSGLVRGYEQYF
NA NA TRBJ2-1 TRBV2 TGTGCCACTATGGACGCCCGGGGATCCTACAATGAGCAGTTCTTC CATMDARGSYNEQFF